The clone carrying this TCR beta chain was seen a few times. TCRdb re-called the 5' RACE reads through MiXCR, storing one row per CDR3 protein. Of fewer than 75,000 distinct CDR3 sequences listed, roughly 18% are singletons. This record belongs to a study of early T cells in non-severe SARS-CoV-2 infection. Germline values: CDR1 LGHNA, CDR2 YNFKEQ. CDR3 length: 16 residues. The V gene lost 1 base and the J gene lost 4 bases, with 17 bases spanning the gap. The origin of this receptor is an adult who was a healthcare worker with PCR-confirmed SARS-CoV-2 infection or an uninfected control (not recorded which). The material was whole blood, obtained at baseline. The chain has TRBV4-2 and TRBJ2-7; D possibly matches TRBD1 or TRBD2 (5 bases each). DNA of the CDR3: TGTGCCAGCAGCCAAGCGGCGCAGGGTGGGACGTACGAGCAGTACTTC. Amino acid sequence: CASSQAAQGGTYEQYF.